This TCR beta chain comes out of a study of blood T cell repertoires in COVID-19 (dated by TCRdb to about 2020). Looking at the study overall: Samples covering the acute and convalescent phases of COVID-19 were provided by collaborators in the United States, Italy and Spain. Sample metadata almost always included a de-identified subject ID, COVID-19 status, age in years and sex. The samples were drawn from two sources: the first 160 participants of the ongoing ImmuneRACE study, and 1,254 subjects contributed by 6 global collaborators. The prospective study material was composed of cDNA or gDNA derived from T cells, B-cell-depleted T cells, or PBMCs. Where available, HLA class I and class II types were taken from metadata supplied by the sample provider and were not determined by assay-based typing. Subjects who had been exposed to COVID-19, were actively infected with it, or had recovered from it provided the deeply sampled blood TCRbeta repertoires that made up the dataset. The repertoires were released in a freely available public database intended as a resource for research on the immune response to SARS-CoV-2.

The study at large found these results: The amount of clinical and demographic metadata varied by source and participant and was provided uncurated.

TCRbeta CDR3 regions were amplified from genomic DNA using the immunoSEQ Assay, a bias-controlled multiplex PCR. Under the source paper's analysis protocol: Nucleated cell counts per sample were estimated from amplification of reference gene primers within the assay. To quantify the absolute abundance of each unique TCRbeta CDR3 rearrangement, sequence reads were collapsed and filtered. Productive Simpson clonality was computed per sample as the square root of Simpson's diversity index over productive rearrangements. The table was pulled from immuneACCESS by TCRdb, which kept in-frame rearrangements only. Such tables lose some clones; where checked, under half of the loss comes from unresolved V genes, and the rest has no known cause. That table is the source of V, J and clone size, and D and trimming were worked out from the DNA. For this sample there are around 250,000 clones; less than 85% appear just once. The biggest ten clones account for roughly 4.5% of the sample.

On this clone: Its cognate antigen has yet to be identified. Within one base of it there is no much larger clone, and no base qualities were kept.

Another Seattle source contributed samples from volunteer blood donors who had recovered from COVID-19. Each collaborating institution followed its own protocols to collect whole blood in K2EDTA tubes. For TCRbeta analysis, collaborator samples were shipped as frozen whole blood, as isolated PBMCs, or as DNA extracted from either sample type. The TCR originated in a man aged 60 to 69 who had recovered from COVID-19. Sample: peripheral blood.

The nucleotide sequence reads as follows: TGTGCCAGCAGCCTGACAGGGGGCTACTATGGCTACACCTTC. Translated, this gives CASSLTGGYYGYTF. The chain is made from TRBV6-5 and TRBJ1-2; a stretch of 10 junction bases matches TRBD1. Its CDR3 holds 14 amino acids, cysteine through phenylalanine. Only the CDR3 DNA is retained, 42 bases long and in frame from the first base. Trimming leaves V shorter by 6 bases and J shorter by 3 bases, with the junction holding 4 bases beyond the gene matches. The germline V gene yields MNHEY for CDR1 and SVGAGI for CDR2.